The 18 T cell receptor beta chains in this list originate from one sample, sequenced in a study of cytotoxic CD8 clonotypes in ibrutinib-treated CLL. The assay was immunoSEQ multiplex PCR, and TCRdb's table has in-frame clones only and misses some. The profile shows tens of thousands of clones, roughly 85% of them singletons. Sample: PBMCs, taken after 24 months of ibrutinib treatment. Source of these receptors: a human donor with chronic lymphocytic leukemia.

Here the CDR3 reads CASRAGTVSGNTIYF. Here the CDR3 DNA reads TGTGCCAGCAGAGCCGGGACGGTCTCTGGAAACACCATATATTTT. The chain recombines TRBV2 with TRBJ1-3; D perhaps matches TRBD1 (5 bases). CDR3 length equals 15 residues. Germline lookup yields CDR1 SNHLY and CDR2 FYNNEI. Trimming pared 6 bases from V and 0 bases from J, leaving 12 bases between. The complete variable domain, with remaining parts taken from reference TRBV2 and TRBJ1-3, reads EPEVTQTPSHQVTQMGQEVILRCVPISNHLYFYWYRQILGQKVEFLVSFYNNEISEKSEIFDDQFSVERPDGSNFTLKIRSTKLEDSAMYFCASRAGTVSGNTIYFGEGSWLTVV.

This clone was picked up one time. The J gene is TRBJ1-4, the V gene TRBV29-1; D unclear. In germline, CDR1 is SQVTM, CDR2 ANQGSEA. V shed 4 bases and J shed 6 bases, with 9 bases lying between them. There are 12 residues in the CDR3. As DNA, the CDR3 is TGCAGCGTTGCAACGGCCGATGAAAAACTGTTTTTT. This gives the protein CSVATADEKLFF.

V usage is TRBV6-1 and J usage is TRBJ1-5; 7 bases match TRBD1. Germline values: CDR1 MNHNS, CDR2 SASEGT. After removal of 6 bases from V and 3 bases from J, the junction contained 5 bases not matched to a gene. The CDR3 runs to 14 residues. The CDR3, as DNA: TGTGCCAGCAGAACGGGACAGCTCAATCAGCCCCAGCATTTT. Translated: CASRTGQLNQPQHF.

The V call is TRBV5-1, the J call TRBJ1-5; D unresolved. Germline assignment: CDR1 SGHRS and CDR2 YFSETQ. The germline V and J ends were trimmed by 7 bases and 0 bases, with 8 bases remaining between them. The CDR3 consists of 13 residues. CDR3 region: CASSVDSNQPQHF. Written as DNA, the CDR3 is TGCGCCAGCTCGGTCGATAGCAATCAGCCCCAGCATTTT.

The chain joins TRBV6-4 to TRBJ2-3; 8 nucleotides match TRBD1. The trim removed 6 bases at V and 1 base at J, leaving 3 bases unmatched. Germline lookup yields CDR1 MRHNA and CDR2 SNTAGT. This CDR3 has 14 residues. The CDR3 region has the DNA TGTGCCAGCAGCAAGGACAGGGGCACAGATACGCAGTATTTT. It encodes CASSKDRGTDTQYF.

The V gene is TRBV6-4, the J gene TRBJ2-1; D remains ambiguous. The CDR3 contains 15 residues. V lost 5 bases and J 6 bases, leaving 17 bases between the germline ends. Germline V gene lookup returns CDR1 MRHNA and CDR2 SNTAGT. The CDR3 here is CASSTAEASGNEQFF. DNA of the CDR3: TGTGCCAGCAGTACCGCCGAGGCCTCAGGCAATGAGCAGTTCTTC.

The chain couples TRBV18 to TRBJ2-1, with 12 bases lining up with TRBD2. The CDR3 covers 17 residues. Trimming at V came to 3 bases and at J to 0 bases, leaving 3 bases not matched to a gene. Per the germline V gene, CDR1 is KGHSH and CDR2 is LQKENI. CDR3 DNA: TGTGCCAGCTCACCCCGGACTAGCGGGGACTCCTACAATGAGCAGTTCTTC. As protein: CASSPRTSGDSYNEQFF.

CDR3 amino acids: CATSRLGAGGGNQPQHF. The CDR3 bases are TGTGCCACCAGCAGATTGGGGGCGGGCGGCGGCAATCAGCCCCAGCATTTT. The rearrangement uses TRBV15 and TRBJ1-5; TRBD1 might be the D (6 bases). The germline V gene encodes CDR1 LNHNV and CDR2 YYDKDF (reference sequence). Trimming removed 2 bases at V and 2 bases at J, with 16 bases between. CDR3 length: 17 amino acids.

This chain connects TRBV6-5 to TRBJ1-6; TRBD1 matches at 10 bases. The CDR3 loop spans 15 amino acids. Per germline, CDR1 MNHEY and CDR2 SVGAGI. The junction had 5 bases not matched to a gene; V was cut back by 4 bases and J by 8 bases. This CDR3 is CASSSWTGGDSPLHF. In nucleotides, the CDR3 is TGTGCCAGCAGTTCCTGGACAGGGGGAGATTCACCCCTCCACTTT.

This clone was counted a single time. The V call is TRBV5-6, the J call TRBJ2-7; D remains ambiguous. V dropped 2 bases and J dropped 3 bases, with 9 bases sitting between them. Per germline, CDR1 SGHDT and CDR2 YYEEEE. This CDR3 comprises 13 residues. CDR3: CASSLANYYEQYF. The CDR3 coding sequence is TGTGCCAGCAGCTTAGCTAACTACTACGAGCAGTACTTC.

The rearrangement links TRBV7-2 to TRBJ1-6, with 7 positions matching TRBD1. Germline CDR1 reads SGHTA; CDR2 reads FQGNSA. This CDR3 region has 13 residues. V dropped 5 bases and J dropped 10; count of bases not matched to a gene: 5. The CDR3 loop is CASSGNRGSPLHF. The DNA for the CDR3 is TGTGCCAGCAGCGGTAACAGGGGATCACCCCTCCACTTT. Complete variable domain (other parts from reference TRBV7-2 and TRBJ1-6): GAGVSQSPSNKVTEKGKDVELRCDPISGHTALYWYRQSLGQGLEFLIYFQGNSAPDKSGLPSDRFSAERTGGSVSTLTIQRTQQEDSAVYLCASSGNRGSPLHFGNGTRLTVT.

V and J are TRBV14 and TRBJ1-2; D is possibly TRBD1 (6 bases). Germline V gene data show CDR1 as SGHDN and CDR2 as FVKESK. CDR3 length: 14 amino acids. Deletions cut 4 bases from V and 2 bases from J, with 11 bases between. The CDR3, as DNA: TGTGCCAGCAGCCTTTGGGGGCTGAACTATGGCTACACCTTC. Translation: CASSLWGLNYGYTF.

This clone was picked up a small number of times. The chain carries TRBV6-5 and TRBJ2-7; possible D gene TRBD2, 7 bases. The germline V gene encodes CDR1 MNHEY and CDR2 SVGAGI. V lost 0 bases and J 3 bases, leaving 12 bases between the germline ends. This CDR3 is 15 amino acids long. CDR3 in amino acids: CASSYSGGLGYEQYF. CDR3 in DNA: TGTGCCAGCAGTTACTCGGGGGGGCTTGGCTACGAGCAGTACTTC.

V gene TRBV7-2 combines with J gene TRBJ1-5; D might be TRBD1 (6 bases). Trimming took off 5 bases at V and 3 bases at J, with 17 bases between the two ends. Per the germline V gene, CDR1 is SGHTA and CDR2 is FQGNSA. This CDR3 is 16 amino acids long. The CDR3 DNA follows: TGTGCCAGCAGCGCGAGGGGGAGACTTGACAATCAGCCCCAGCATTTT. This gives the protein CASSARGRLDNQPQHF.

The chain employs TRBV5-6 and TRBJ1-4, with D possibly TRBD1 on 5 matching bases. The CDR3 has 14 residues. Germline-derived CDR1 and CDR2 are SGHDT and YYEEEE. V shed 0 bases and J shed 7 bases, with 10 bases lying between them. Here the CDR3 reads CASSLAGRGEKLFF. The CDR3 DNA is TGTGCCAGCAGCTTGGCAGGGCGGGGTGAAAAACTGTTTTTT.

The rearrangement uses TRBV2 and TRBJ1-3; unclear D gene. Deletions cut 4 bases from V and 1 base from J, with 11 bases between. Germline V gene lookup returns CDR1 SNHLY and CDR2 FYNNEI. The CDR3 runs to 15 residues. CDR3 sequence reads: CASSGDPRSGNTIYF. The CDR3 coding sequence is TGTGCCAGCAGTGGGGATCCGAGGTCTGGAAACACCATATATTTT.

The J gene is TRBJ1-6, the V gene TRBV19; 10 nucleotides agree with TRBD1. Per the germline V gene, CDR1 is LNHDA and CDR2 is SQIVND (reference sequence). The J segment lost 6 bases and the V segment lost 3 bases, leaving 5 bases of the junction unmatched. The CDR3 covers 16 residues. CDR3 nucleotide sequence: TGTGCCAGTAGTATTTCGGGACAGGGGCTTAATTCACCCCTCCACTTT. It translates to CASSISGQGLNSPLHF.

This chain joins TRBV9 and TRBJ1-1; D is possibly TRBD1 (5 bases). In germline, CDR1 is SGDLS, CDR2 YYNGEE. The CDR3 runs to 13 residues. The V end was cut by 3 bases, the J end by 0 bases, with 6 bases between. CDR3 bases: TGTGCCAGCAGCGAGGGGTTGAACACTGAAGCTTTCTTT. Protein: CASSEGLNTEAFF.